Sequencing of this TCR beta chain was carried out in a study of blood T cells in healthy people across ages. Study-level findings and limits: Since the PBMCs were unsorted, naive and antigen-experienced cells could not be conclusively compared.

Trimming left V 6 bases short and J 3 bases short, with 6 bases between. The CDR3 sequence is 12 residues long. The V gene's germline CDR1 is LNHNV and CDR2 YYDKDF (reference sequence). Turning to this clonotype: The antigen is unknown.

A second about 6 to 11 cycle PCR used barcoded and J-beta primers. TCRdb reprocessed the 5' RACE reads with MiXCR, giving one entry per CDR3 protein. The sample has roughly 790,000 distinct CDR3 sequences, roughly 44% seen once. Per sample, a minimum of 6 million PBMCs were isolated. The TCR sequence derives from a woman aged 60-75 years in good health. Sequenced material: blood. The chain recombines TRBV15 with TRBJ1-5; possibly TRBD1 for D (5 bases). CDR3 loop: CATRGPNQPQHF. CDR3 DNA sequence: TGTGCCACCAGGGGACCCAATCAGCCCCAGCATTTT.